This T cell receptor (beta chain) emerged from a study of T cell repertoires in aging, cancer and after chemotherapy. Study-wide results and caveats: In each cancer cohort, median generation probability increased across chemotherapy, suggesting thymic output rebounded. Compared with age-matched healthy donors, untreated hematological or solid cancer patients showed higher blood TCR clonality.

This CDR3 contains 15 residues. Germline CDR1 reads LNHNV; CDR2 reads YYDKDF (reference sequence). Deletions cut 3 bases from V and 2 bases from J, with 14 bases between. This clonotype is medium-sized. Its antigen is currently unknown. Rearranged V-D-J TRB sequences were amplified with a mixed TRB-A/B primer pool. TCRdb fed the multiplex PCR reads into MiXCR, producing one record per CDR3 protein. The data show 9,100 or so distinct CDR3 sequences, 20% to 25% seen once. TCR beta rearrangements were amplified from peripheral blood genomic DNA. The sequenced sample consisted of blood. J is TRBJ2-7 and V is TRBV15, with a tentative D call TRBD1 (5 bases). The TCR comes from a human donor with a blood cancer. DNA for the CDR3: TGTGCCACCAGCAGGGAGTTAGGGGTAGCCTACGAGCAGTACTTC. Translation gives CATSRELGVAYEQYF.